These 18 T cell receptor beta chains originate from one sample sequenced in a study of shared clonotypes between healthy human individuals. Here immunoSEQ multiplex PCR was the method, and the copy in TCRdb shows in-frame clones only, minus some. Found here are approximately 620,000 clones, more than 95% of them singletons; the top ten hold 0.057%. The specimen sequenced was naive CD4+ T cells sorted from blood. Noted subset: CD45RA+ positively selected. Receptors were obtained from a woman in her twenties or thirties in good health.

This chain links TRBV5-1 with TRBJ2-3, with D possibly being TRBD1 (6 bases). Germline CDR1 and CDR2: SGHRS and YFSETQ. V dropped 2 bases and J dropped 2 bases, with 12 bases sitting between them. The CDR3 consists of 15 residues. In DNA, the CDR3 is TGCGCCAGCAGCTTTATAGGGGGTGACACAGATACGCAGTATTTT. Translating gives CASSFIGGDTDTQYF.

The rearrangement uses TRBV10-3 and TRBJ1-2, with D hard to call. The CDR3 contains 14 residues. Germline values: CDR1 ENHRY, CDR2 SYGVKD. Trimming left V 5 bases short and J 3 bases short, with 13 bases between. The CDR3 nucleotides read TGTGCCATCAGTTGGACGGACTACCACTATGGCTACACCTTC. It encodes CAISWTDYHYGYTF.

V is TRBV29-1 and J is TRBJ1-5; the match to TRBD1 covers 9 bases. J lost 3 bases, V lost 4 bases, and 4 bases had no gene match. The germline gives CDR1 SQVTM, CDR2 ANQGSEA. The CDR3 runs to 14 residues. For the CDR3, the DNA is TGCAGCGTTGGGGACAGGGAGAACAATCAGCCCCAGCATTTT. This translates into CSVGDRENNQPQHF.

This chain connects TRBV6-5 to TRBJ1-6; D not certain. CDR1 is MNHEY and CDR2 is SVGAGI in the germline V gene. V was cut by 0 bases and J by 0 bases, with 6 bases left in between. This CDR3 comprises 16 residues. CDR3 sequence reads: CASSYSDSSYNSPLHF. The DNA for the CDR3 is TGTGCCAGCAGTTACTCGGATAGCTCCTATAATTCACCCCTCCACTTT.

The chain employs TRBV27 and TRBJ2-1; 7 nucleotides line up with TRBD2. V dropped 8 bases and J dropped 5; count of bases not matched to a gene: 9. CDR1 and CDR2 (germline): MNHEY, SMNVEV (reference sequence). The CDR3 consists of 14 residues. CDR3 in DNA: TGTGCCAGCGGGCGTCGGCTAGCGGACAATGAGCAGTTCTTC. It codes for CASGRRLADNEQFF.

The chain combines TRBV5-1 with TRBJ1-1; no reliable D call. The CDR3 extends over 13 amino acids. The germline V gene has CDR1 SGHRS and CDR2 YFSETQ. Trimming cost V 3 bases and J 3 bases, with 9 bases left between them. This chain's CDR3 is CASSSGLDTEAFF. Here the CDR3 DNA reads TGCGCCAGCAGCTCCGGGTTGGACACTGAAGCTTTCTTT.

The chain recombines TRBV11-3 with TRBJ2-6; TRBD1 might be the D (5 bases). From germline, CDR1 is SGHNT and CDR2 YENEEA. The V gene lost 1 base and the J gene lost 0 bases, with 7 bases spanning the gap. This CDR3 has 16 residues. The CDR3 sequence: CASSLGDSSGANVLTF. In DNA form, the CDR3 reads TGTGCCAGCAGCTTAGGCGACAGCTCTGGGGCCAACGTCCTGACTTTC.

The chain links TRBV19 to TRBJ1-2, with a weak D call TRBD1 (6 bases). The V gene lost 6 bases and the J gene lost 3 bases, with 11 bases spanning the gap. The CDR3 spans 13 residues. Germline values: CDR1 LNHDA, CDR2 SQIVND (reference sequence). CDR3 nucleotides: TGTGCCAGTAGCGGACAGTTCCACTATGGCTACACCTTC. It translates to CASSGQFHYGYTF.

The chain combines TRBV7-9 with TRBJ1-4; TRBD1 matches at 8 bases. V dropped 5 bases and J dropped 7; count of bases not matched to a gene: 12. This CDR3 spans 16 amino acids. Germline loops: CDR1 SEHNR, CDR2 FQNEAQ (reference sequence). CDR3 bases: TGTGCCAGCAGCCCCCGGCGGACAGGGCAACGTGAAAAACTGTTTTTT. Encoded protein: CASSPRRTGQREKLFF. Drawing the rest from reference TRBV7-9 and TRBJ1-4, the complete variable domain is DTGVSQNPRHKITKRGQNVTFRCDPISEHNRLYWYRQTLGQGPEFLTYFQNEAQLEKSRLLSDRFSAERPKGSFSTLEIQRTEQGDSAMYLCASSPRRTGQREKLFFGSGTQLSVL.

V and J are TRBV4-1 and TRBJ1-4, with a possible D match to TRBD1 (5 bases). From germline, CDR1 is MGHRA and CDR2 YSYEKL. This CDR3 comprises 15 residues. Between the trimmed V and J ends, which lost 7 bases and 4 bases, there was a span of 16 bases. The CDR3 bases are TGCGCCAGCAACGGACCGGGACGGAGTAATGAAAAACTGTTTTTT. This gives the protein CASNGPGRSNEKLFF.

The chain combines TRBV10-3 with TRBJ1-5; 8 nucleotides line up with TRBD1. From germline, CDR1 is ENHRY and CDR2 SYGVKD. The length of the CDR3 is 15 residues. Trimming cost V 3 bases and J 6 bases; bases outside gene matches: 7. As DNA, the CDR3 is TGTGCCATCAGTGAAGGACAGGGTGAAAGTCAGCCCCAGCATTTT. Protein: CAISEGQGESQPQHF.

This clone was seen once. The chain employs TRBV7-8 and TRBJ1-4; maybe TRBD1 (6 bases). The V end lost 3 bases, the J end lost 3 bases, and 17 bases lay between the germline ends. Germline V gene lookup returns CDR1 SGHVS and CDR2 FQNEAQ. This CDR3 has 17 amino acids. CDR3 bases: TGTGCCAGCAGCTTCATACAGGGATCCTTATCTAATGAAAAACTGTTTTTT. It translates to CASSFIQGSLSNEKLFF.

This CDR3 is CASSRAGVSYNEQFF. In DNA form, the CDR3 reads TGCGCCAGCAGCCGCGCAGGGGTCTCTTACAATGAGCAGTTCTTC. V gene TRBV5-1 combines with J gene TRBJ2-1, with D perhaps TRBD1 (6 bases). V dropped 4 bases and J dropped 4 bases, with 15 bases sitting between them. Germline V gene lookup returns CDR1 SGHRS and CDR2 YFSETQ. CDR3 length equals 15 residues.

The rearrangement links TRBV5-4 to TRBJ1-3; D gene uncertain. This CDR3 contains 15 residues. CDR1 and CDR2 from the germline V gene are SGHNT and YYREEE (reference sequence). With 4 bases removed from V and 0 bases from J, the gap between germline ends came to 11 bases. The DNA for the CDR3 is TGTGCCAGCAGCCCTCGTTGGGTCTCTGGAAACACCATATATTTT. Encoded protein: CASSPRWVSGNTIYF.

A word on this clone: Other DNA sequences in the sample encode the same CDR3. The rearrangement links TRBV7-2 to TRBJ1-4; no firm D call. The V gene's germline CDR1 is SGHTA and CDR2 FQGNSA. There are 14 residues in the CDR3. Trimming removed 3 bases from V and 0 bases from J, with 5 bases in between. In DNA form, the CDR3 reads TGTGCCAGCAGCTTTCGTGCAACTAATGAAAAACTGTTTTTT. The encoded protein is CASSFRATNEKLFF. The variable domain in full, completed from reference TRBV7-2 and TRBJ1-4, reads GAGVSQSPSNKVTEKGKDVELRCDPISGHTALYWYRQSLGQGLEFLIYFQGNSAPDKSGLPSDRFSAERTGGSVSTLTIQRTQQEDSAVYLCASSFRATNEKLFFGSGTQLSVL.

This clone was detected once. The J gene is TRBJ2-1, the V gene TRBV29-1; 9 bases line up with TRBD1. Germline lookup yields CDR1 SQVTM and CDR2 ANQGSEA. The CDR3 length is 13 residues. V gave up 6 bases and J gave up 7 bases; unmatched junction bases: 7. The CDR3, as DNA: TGCAGCGTCGGGACAGGGTCAATAAATGAGCAGTTCTTC. Its protein product is CSVGTGSINEQFF.

The chain employs TRBV6-6 and TRBJ1-1; TRBD1 might be the D (6 bases). Between the trimmed V and J ends, which lost 6 bases and 0 bases, there was a span of 14 bases. The CDR3 has 15 residues. CDR1 MNHNY and CDR2 SVGAGI come from the germline V gene (reference sequence). CDR3 in DNA: TGTGCCAGCAGCTCCCCGGGACAAGTGAACACTGAAGCTTTCTTT. Its translation is CASSSPGQVNTEAFF.

J is TRBJ2-5 and V is TRBV7-8; D might be TRBD1 (6 bases). The CDR3 covers 14 residues. Trimming cost V 3 bases and J 9 bases, with 17 bases left between them. Germline V gene data show CDR1 as SGHVS and CDR2 as FQNEAQ. DNA for the CDR3: TGTGCCAGCAGCTTTTCCGACAGGAAGAGACCCCAGTACTTC. This gives the protein CASSFSDRKRPQYF.